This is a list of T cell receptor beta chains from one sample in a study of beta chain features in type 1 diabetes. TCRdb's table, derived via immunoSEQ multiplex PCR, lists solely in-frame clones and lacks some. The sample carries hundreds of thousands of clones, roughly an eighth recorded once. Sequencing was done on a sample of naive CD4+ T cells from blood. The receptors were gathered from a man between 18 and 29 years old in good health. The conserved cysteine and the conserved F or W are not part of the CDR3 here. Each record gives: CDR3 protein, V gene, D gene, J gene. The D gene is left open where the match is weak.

CDR3aa: ASSWGLTQIKDTQY
v_gene: TRBV11-2
d_gene: -
j_gene: TRBJ2-3

CDR3aa: ASRDTGTRNQPQH
v_gene: TRBV23-1
d_gene: -
j_gene: TRBJ1-5

CDR3aa: ASSPLGWGADTQY
v_gene: TRBV28
d_gene: -
j_gene: TRBJ2-3

CDR3aa: ASSLWAGGGTQY
v_gene: TRBV4-3
d_gene: TRBD2
j_gene: TRBJ2-3

CDR3aa: AWALSYEQY
v_gene: TRBV30
d_gene: -
j_gene: TRBJ2-7

CDR3aa: ASSQDRQGGNIQY
v_gene: TRBV4-3
d_gene: -
j_gene: TRBJ2-4

CDR3aa: ASITQGSAATQY
v_gene: TRBV25-1
d_gene: TRBD1
j_gene: TRBJ2-5

CDR3aa: ASSGTASYGYT
v_gene: TRBV28
d_gene: -
j_gene: TRBJ1-2

CDR3aa: ASSPPGGPGNQPQH
v_gene: TRBV28
d_gene: -
j_gene: TRBJ1-5

CDR3aa: ASSVGHTSAYTDTQY
v_gene: TRBV9
d_gene: TRBD2
j_gene: TRBJ2-3

CDR3aa: ASSLDQTSGRQQY
v_gene: TRBV7-6
d_gene: TRBD2
j_gene: TRBJ2-7

CDR3aa: ASSLVGLAGGPNEQF
v_gene: TRBV11-3
d_gene: TRBD2
j_gene: TRBJ2-1

CDR3aa: ASSRLAGGYNEQF
v_gene: TRBV7-9
d_gene: TRBD2
j_gene: TRBJ2-1

CDR3aa: ASSLRQGYGYT
v_gene: TRBV5-1
d_gene: -
j_gene: TRBJ1-2

CDR3aa: ASSPTGDSYGYT
v_gene: TRBV18
d_gene: -
j_gene: TRBJ1-2

CDR3aa: ASSQLIAGRHTDTQY
v_gene: TRBV4-3
d_gene: TRBD2
j_gene: TRBJ2-3

CDR3aa: ASSTFLGHSVTDTQY
v_gene: TRBV28
d_gene: -
j_gene: TRBJ2-3

CDR3aa: ASSQDPREGSYEQY
v_gene: TRBV4-2
d_gene: TRBD2
j_gene: TRBJ2-7

CDR3aa: ASSFRAGGPYEQY
v_gene: TRBV7-2
d_gene: TRBD2
j_gene: TRBJ2-7

CDR3aa: ASSITGGGGYT
v_gene: TRBV19
d_gene: TRBD1
j_gene: TRBJ1-2

CDR3aa: ASSLGTGKGNIQY
v_gene: TRBV7-3
d_gene: TRBD1
j_gene: TRBJ2-4

CDR3aa: SVERGPGGEQY
v_gene: TRBV29-1
d_gene: -
j_gene: TRBJ2-7

CDR3aa: ASSASPTYEQY
v_gene: TRBV18
d_gene: -
j_gene: TRBJ2-7

CDR3aa: ASRRFLADEAF
v_gene: TRBV27
d_gene: -
j_gene: TRBJ1-1

CDR3aa: ASSLVTGGLRGYT
v_gene: TRBV5-4
d_gene: TRBD1
j_gene: TRBJ1-2

CDR3aa: ASSVTSTDTQY
v_gene: TRBV9
d_gene: -
j_gene: TRBJ2-3

CDR3aa: SVLLLNIQY
v_gene: TRBV20-1
d_gene: -
j_gene: TRBJ2-4

CDR3aa: ASSSGQGPEAF
v_gene: TRBV7-8
d_gene: TRBD1
j_gene: TRBJ1-1

CDR3aa: ASSLGPRTSGTETQY
v_gene: TRBV28
d_gene: TRBD2
j_gene: TRBJ2-5

CDR3aa: ASTSGQAYNSPLH
v_gene: TRBV28
d_gene: TRBD1
j_gene: TRBJ1-6

CDR3aa: ASSELGAGYNEQF
v_gene: TRBV25-1
d_gene: -
j_gene: TRBJ2-1

CDR3aa: ATSRGRGGDGYT
v_gene: TRBV15
d_gene: -
j_gene: TRBJ1-2

CDR3aa: ASSPQSGELF
v_gene: TRBV9
d_gene: -
j_gene: TRBJ2-2

CDR3aa: ASSDGQVNFWETQY
v_gene: TRBV6-4
d_gene: TRBD1
j_gene: TRBJ2-5

CDR3aa: ASSPTGLPYNEQF
v_gene: TRBV7-9
d_gene: -
j_gene: TRBJ2-1

CDR3aa: ASSKVHSGSYEQY
v_gene: TRBV28
d_gene: TRBD2
j_gene: TRBJ2-7

CDR3aa: ASSRPGSTNEKLF
v_gene: TRBV7-2
d_gene: -
j_gene: TRBJ1-4

CDR3aa: ASSLFTSTYEQY
v_gene: TRBV7-9
d_gene: -
j_gene: TRBJ2-7

CDR3aa: ASSLRTDTYEQY
v_gene: TRBV5-1
d_gene: -
j_gene: TRBJ2-7

CDR3aa: ASSSSWTGGNEQF
v_gene: TRBV2
d_gene: TRBD1
j_gene: TRBJ2-1

CDR3aa: ASSRNQDEQY
v_gene: TRBV6-5
d_gene: -
j_gene: TRBJ2-7

CDR3aa: ASRTGFHGANVLT
v_gene: TRBV6-6
d_gene: TRBD1
j_gene: TRBJ2-6

CDR3aa: ASSQDRGQGQF
v_gene: TRBV4-1
d_gene: TRBD1
j_gene: TRBJ2-1

CDR3aa: ASSLGGGAYTQY
v_gene: TRBV7-6
d_gene: TRBD2
j_gene: TRBJ2-3

CDR3aa: ASSLPGQETQY
v_gene: TRBV4-2
d_gene: -
j_gene: TRBJ2-5